The T cell receptor beta chain under discussion was sequenced for a study of T cells of healthy individuals. In TCRdb, the 5' RACE reads were re-called with MiXCR into one record per CDR3 protein. The table has around 98,000 distinct CDR3 sequences, approximately 15% seen once. Germline V lookup: CDR1 MGHRA, CDR2 YSYEKL. V gave up 0 bases and J gave up 3 bases, with 12 bases separating them. The CDR3 totals 16 residues. The J gene is TRBJ1-3, the V gene TRBV4-1, with a weak D call TRBD1 (5 bases). The sequence derives from a human donor in good health. The CDR3 DNA reads as TGCGCCAGCAGCCAAGATGATGGGGGAATTGGAAACACCATATATTTT. Its translation: CASSQDDGGIGNTIYF.